The present entry profiles one TCR beta chain with its context. This entry is derived from a study of blood T cell repertoires in COVID-19. The ends lost 5 bases at V and 1 base at J; junction bases unmatched: 6. This CDR3 region has 15 residues. CDR1 and CDR2 from the germline V gene are SGHTA and FQGNSA. Generated by immunoSEQ multiplex PCR, the TCRdb table keeps only in-frame clones and is missing some. The data contain tens of thousands of clones, just under 85% of them singletons. The specimen sequenced was peripheral blood. V and J are TRBV7-2 and TRBJ1-1, with 8 bases lining up with TRBD1. This sequence was found in a man aged 65 to 85 with acute or convalescent COVID-19. CDR3: CASSAGTGPNTEAFF. DNA for the CDR3: TGTGCCAGCAGCGCAGGGACAGGACCGAACACTGAAGCTTTCTTT.